The sequence of this T cell receptor beta chain was determined in a study of shared clonotypes between healthy human individuals. Assay: immunoSEQ multiplex PCR; the TCRdb copy retains only in-frame clones and omits some. The data hold about 2 million clones, with approximately 94% observed a single time. This clone was detected only a few times. Its antigen is as yet unknown. In the same sample, other DNA sequences code for this CDR3. Study findings and constraints: Read depth was anticipated to influence clonotype sharing among donors. Approximately 4.6% of naive CD4 clonotypes were shared across four donors.

The CDR3 covers 14 residues. V lost 3 bases, J lost 7 bases, and 1 base stayed unmatched. CDR1 is LNHDA and CDR2 is SQIVND in the germline V gene (reference sequence). It was CD45RO-negative cells, positively selected for CCR7, that made up naive CD8 cells, with terminally differentiated effector memory CD45RA+ cells excluded. All donors were healthy HIV-negative adults lacking recent acute infections or vaccinations. The clonotype comes from a man younger than 30 in good health. The sequenced sample consisted of naive CD8+ T cells sorted from blood. The chain recombines TRBV19 with TRBJ1-6, with TRBD1 matching 9 bases. The CDR3, as DNA: TGTGCCAGTAGTATCGGACAGGGGAATTCACCCCTCCACTTT. Its protein product is CASSIGQGNSPLHF.